This is a list of T cell receptor beta chains from one sample in a study of T cells in pancreatic ductal adenocarcinoma. TCRdb's copy holds only in-frame clones and misses some; the assay was immunoSEQ multiplex PCR. The data hold approximately 97,000 clones, with about 95% observed a single time. Sequenced sample: PBMCs. These receptors originate from a human donor with pancreatic ductal adenocarcinoma. The CDR3 runs from the conserved cysteine through the conserved F or W. A D gene is named only where the DNA matches it firmly. Clone size is shown for a subset of rows, as once, few, many or a class of expanded clone.

- | TRBJ2-5 | TRBV5-1 | - | 14 | TGCGCCAGCAGCTTGATCGGGGTTGGGGAGACCCAGTACTTC | CASSLIGVGETQYF
- | TRBJ2-1 | TRBV5-1 | - | 12 | TGCGCCAGCCTCGGGGGTACAGATGAGCAGTTCTTC | CASLGGTDEQFF
once | TRBJ2-3 | TRBV29-1 | - | 15 | TGCAGCGTTCTGAACATAGCGGAGCACACAGATACGCAGTATTTT | CSVLNIAEHTDTQYF
- | TRBJ2-3 | TRBV5-1 | TRBD2 | 15 | TGCGCCAGGGACCCGACTAGCGGGATCCCAGATACGCAGTATTTT | CARDPTSGIPDTQYF
- | TRBJ1-4 | TRBV5-6 | TRBD1 | 14 | TGTGCCAGCAGCTTAGGACAGGGTTCTGAAAAACTGTTTTTT | CASSLGQGSEKLFF
- | TRBJ2-7 | TRBV7-8 | - | 15 | TGTGCCAGCAGCCCCCCTTGGGGAGGCTCGGGAGAGCAGTACTTC | CASSPPWGGSGEQYF
once | TRBJ2-2 | TRBV9 | - | 16 | TGTGCCAGCACCGGTCGGGGGACAGTGAACACCGGGGAGCTGTTTTTT | CASTGRGTVNTGELFF
- | TRBJ2-2 | TRBV4-1 | - | 14 | TGCGCCAGCAAGGAGCCGCAGGAGGCCGGGGAGCTGTTTTTT | CASKEPQEAGELFF
- | TRBJ1-5 | TRBV7-6 | - | 12 | TGTGCCAGCAGTAACACGGGTCAGCCCCAGCATTTT | CASSNTGQPQHF
- | TRBJ2-5 | TRBV6-5 | - | 13 | TGTGCCAGCCAAGACACGTACCAAGAGACCCAGTACTTC | CASQDTYQETQYF
- | TRBJ1-5 | TRBV27 | - | 17 | TGTGCCAGCAGTTTACGCCTGACAGAGGATGGGGCTCAGCCCCAGCATTTT | CASSLRLTEDGAQPQHF
- | TRBJ2-3 | TRBV30 | TRBD2 | 17 | TGTGCCTGGAAAGTGGGGGGCTGGCGGGAGGTTGGAGATACGCAGTATTTT | CAWKVGGWREVGDTQYF
- | TRBJ1-2 | TRBV6-4 | - | 14 | TGTGCCAGCAGTGGGGTCCCGGGTTTTGGTGGCTACACCTTC | CASSGVPGFGGYTF
- | TRBJ2-7 | TRBV10-3 | - | 14 | TGTGCCATCAGGAGGACAGATAGCTCCTACGAGCAGTACTTC | CAIRRTDSSYEQYF
- | TRBJ2-3 | TRBV5-1 | TRBD2 | 14 | TGCGCCAGCAGCTTGCGGGAGGGTGGAGATACGCAGTATTTT | CASSLREGGDTQYF
- | TRBJ2-2 | TRBV2 | - | 13 | TGTGCCAGAAGGAGGTCGAACACCGGGGAGCTGTTTTTT | CARRRSNTGELFF
- | TRBJ2-7 | TRBV7-2 | - | 14 | TGTGCCAGCAGAAGGGAGGGGGACGGCGACGAGCAGTACTTC | CASRREGDGDEQYF
- | TRBJ2-5 | TRBV9 | TRBD1 | 13 | TGTGCCAGCAGCGCGACAGGGATGGAGACCCAGTACTTC | CASSATGMETQYF
- | TRBJ2-5 | TRBV7-8 | - | 15 | TGTGCCAGCAGTTCCCGTGACATCCCCCAAGAGACCCAGTACTTC | CASSSRDIPQETQYF
- | TRBJ1-2 | TRBV28 | TRBD1 | 15 | TGTGCCAGCAGCCCTACAGGGGTAGTAACCTATGGCTACACCTTC | CASSPTGVVTYGYTF
- | TRBJ2-7 | TRBV28 | TRBD2 | 17 | TGTGCCAGCAGTAAAGGGACTAGCGGAGTTATATTCTACGAGCAGTACTTC | CASSKGTSGVIFYEQYF
- | TRBJ1-1 | TRBV10-1 | TRBD1 | 13 | TGCGCCATCTCCATCCCCCGACAGGGTTCGGCTTTCTTT | CAISIPRQGSAFF
- | TRBJ2-3 | TRBV7-3 | - | 14 | TGTGCCAGCAGCTTAGCAGGGGGCACAGATACGCAGTATTTT | CASSLAGGTDTQYF
- | TRBJ2-3 | TRBV19 | TRBD2 | 14 | TGTGCCACCCGACTAGCAGTTAGCACAGATACGCAGTATTTT | CATRLAVSTDTQYF
- | TRBJ1-2 | TRBV29-1 | - | 11 | TGCAGCGTCCTAACTAACTACGGCTACACCTTC | CSVLTNYGYTF
- | TRBJ1-2 | TRBV19 | - | 13 | TGTGCCAGTAGTATACAGGGGTGGACTGGCTACACCTTC | CASSIQGWTGYTF
once | TRBJ2-2 | TRBV5-1 | - | 15 | TGCGCCAGCAGCTTGGTTGGCAGGGATAGTCGGGAGCTGTTTTTT | CASSLVGRDSRELFF
- | TRBJ1-4 | TRBV6-1 | - | 15 | TGTGCCAGCAGTGAAGTTGGGGCCTCTAATGAAAAACTGTTTTTT | CASSEVGASNEKLFF
- | TRBJ2-7 | TRBV9 | - | 15 | TGTGCCAGCAGCGTAGGAGCGGAGTCCCCCTACGAGCAGTACTTC | CASSVGAESPYEQYF
- | TRBJ2-5 | TRBV7-8 | - | 19 | TGTGCCAGCAGCTTAGATCGGGGTACGGGCTTGGCTACTATAGAGACCCAGTACTTC | CASSLDRGTGLATIETQYF
- | TRBJ2-7 | TRBV5-1 | - | 13 | TGCGCCAGCAGCTTGGATCAGGGAAGGCAACAGTACTTC | CASSLDQGRQQYF
- | TRBJ2-7 | TRBV12-5 | TRBD2 | 13 | TGTGCTAGTGGTCCCCCGGGGGGGTACGAGCAGTACTTC | CASGPPGGYEQYF
- | TRBJ2-7 | TRBV28 | - | 15 | TGTGCCAGCAGCCCCCATGGGGGCAGGAGCTACGAGCAGTACTTC | CASSPHGGRSYEQYF
- | TRBJ2-5 | TRBV18 | - | 11 | TGTGCCAGCTCACTCGAAGAGACCCAGTACTTC | CASSLEETQYF
- | TRBJ2-5 | TRBV6-6 | TRBD1 | 13 | TGTGCCAGCAGTGCCCAGGGGGAAGAGACCCAGTACTTC | CASSAQGEETQYF
few | TRBJ1-5 | TRBV7-2 | TRBD1 | 13 | TGTGCCAGCAGCTTAGACAGGGGGCAGCCCCAGCATTTT | CASSLDRGQPQHF
- | TRBJ2-7 | TRBV30 | - | 11 | TGTGCCTGGAGTGTTGAGTCCGAGCAGTACTTC | CAWSVESEQYF
- | TRBJ2-7 | TRBV9 | - | 13 | TGTGCCAGCAGCGGGCCAGAGGCCTACGAGCAGTACTTC | CASSGPEAYEQYF
- | TRBJ1-1 | TRBV7-9 | - | 12 | TGTGCCAGCAGCCTACCGGGCACTGAAGCTTTCTTT | CASSLPGTEAFF
- | TRBJ1-2 | TRBV30 | TRBD1 | 14 | TGTGCCCACCTGTCGGGACAGGCCCCCTATGGCTACACCTTC | CAHLSGQAPYGYTF
- | TRBJ2-7 | TRBV30 | TRBD1 | 12 | TGTGCCATGGGGACAGGGGGCTACGAGCAGTACTTC | CAMGTGGYEQYF
- | TRBJ1-5 | TRBV18 | - | 15 | TGTGCCAGCTCATCTGACAGAATTAGCAATCAGCCCCAGCATTTT | CASSSDRISNQPQHF
- | TRBJ2-3 | TRBV29-1 | TRBD1 | 13 | TGCAGCGTTAGACAGGGGAGCACAGATACGCAGTATTTT | CSVRQGSTDTQYF
- | TRBJ2-7 | TRBV28 | - | 12 | TGTGCCAGCAGTTTCTCTACTAGCCGTATGTACTTC | CASSFSTSRMYF
once | TRBJ2-3 | TRBV5-1 | - | 14 | TGCGCCAGCAGCTCGTCGAAGGGGACAGATACGCAGTATTTT | CASSSSKGTDTQYF
- | TRBJ2-6 | TRBV6-4 | - | 15 | TGTGCCAGCAGTGCGGGTTTCTCTGGGGCCAACGTCCTGACTTTC | CASSAGFSGANVLTF
- | TRBJ1-5 | TRBV7-9 | - | 12 | TGTGCCAGCAGCTTAGCGCGGGGGCCCCAGCATTTT | CASSLARGPQHF
once | TRBJ1-1 | TRBV30 | - | 11 | TGTGCCTGGAACGGGTTGACTGAAGCTTTCTTT | CAWNGLTEAFF
- | TRBJ2-5 | TRBV28 | - | 15 | TGTGCCAGCAGTTTCGGCACAGGGTTGGGAGAGACCCAGTACTTC | CASSFGTGLGETQYF
- | TRBJ1-1 | TRBV7-9 | - | 15 | TGTGCCAGCAGCTTATCACAGGGATGGAAGGCTGAAGCTTTCTTT | CASSLSQGWKAEAFF
- | TRBJ2-3 | TRBV29-1 | TRBD1 | 14 | TGCAGCGTTGAACCGGACAGGGGGATAGATACGCAGTATTTT | CSVEPDRGIDTQYF
- | TRBJ1-1 | TRBV10-3 | - | 11 | TGTGCCATCAAGGAGGACACTGAAGCTTTCTTT | CAIKEDTEAFF
- | TRBJ2-5 | TRBV5-1 | - | 14 | TGCGCCAGCAGCTTGGCCGCAGGGCTAGAGACCCAGTACTTC | CASSLAAGLETQYF
- | TRBJ2-6 | TRBV4-1 | - | 15 | TGCGCCAGCAGCCCTTTTTTCTCTGGGGCCAACGTCCTGACTTTC | CASSPFFSGANVLTF
- | TRBJ2-7 | TRBV4-1 | TRBD2 | 15 | TGCGCCAGCAGCCCACAAACGCGGGAGCTTCACGAGCAGTACTTC | CASSPQTRELHEQYF